The 18 T cell receptor beta chains reported below all come from one sample, sequenced in a study of blood T cell repertoires in COVID-19. The repertoire was sequenced with immunoSEQ multiplex PCR; TCRdb's copy has only in-frame clones and lacks some. This table has about 160,000 clones, 76% appearing once. Sample: peripheral blood. The source of these receptors is a woman of 80 years or more with acute or convalescent COVID-19.

J is TRBJ2-7 and V is TRBV5-4, with 11 bases identical to TRBD1. The junction had 0 bases not matched to a gene; V was cut back by 4 bases and J by 3 bases. The CDR3 runs to 13 residues. From germline, CDR1 is SGHNT and CDR2 YYREEE (reference sequence). This chain's CDR3 is CASSGTGGYEQYF. The CDR3 nucleotides read TGTGCCAGCAGCGGGACAGGGGGCTACGAGCAGTACTTC.

This chain joins TRBV24-1 and TRBJ1-2; D uncertain. The CDR3 is 14 amino acids. Germline V gene lookup returns CDR1 KGHDR and CDR2 SFDVKD. V lost 4 bases, J lost 7 bases, and 15 bases lay in between. CDR3 residues: CATSDSREDGGYTF. CDR3 DNA: TGTGCCACCAGTGACAGCCGGGAGGACGGTGGCTACACCTTC.

This chain connects TRBV7-2 to TRBJ1-2; 8 nucleotides agree with TRBD1. The V gene end was trimmed by 4 bases and the J gene end by 8 bases; junction bases not matched to a gene: 6. In germline, CDR1 is SGHTA, CDR2 FQGNSA. The CDR3 runs to 13 residues. CDR3 bases: TGTGCCAGCAGCTCGCAGGGGGCTGTCGGCTACACCTTC. Protein sequence: CASSSQGAVGYTF.

This clone was seen a few times. The chain uses TRBV3-1 (or the pseudogene TRBV3-2) and TRBJ1-1, with unresolved D. CDR1 and CDR2 from the germline V gene are LGHDT and YNNKEL (reference sequence). This CDR3 is built from 15 residues. Trimming took off 0 bases at V and 1 base at J, with 9 bases between the two ends. The CDR3 spells CASSQDAGGNTEAFF. CDR3 in DNA: TGTGCCAGCAGCCAAGATGCGGGCGGGAACACTGAAGCTTTCTTT.

The chain carries TRBV3-1 (or the pseudogene TRBV3-2) and TRBJ1-2; no firm D call. Deletions cut 9 bases from V and 4 bases from J, with 9 bases between. Germline CDR1 is LGHDT and CDR2 is YNNKEL (reference sequence). The CDR3 sequence is 11 residues long. Written as DNA, the CDR3 is TGTGCCAGTTCGAGGGCCTATGGCTACACCTTC. The encoded protein is CASSRAYGYTF.

V is TRBV29-1 and J is TRBJ1-1; D not resolved. CDR1 and CDR2 (germline): SQVTM, ANQGSEA. Trimming left V 5 bases short and J 1 base short, with 11 bases between. The CDR3 spans 13 residues. CDR3 loop: CSVPSPSNTEAFF. The CDR3 region has the DNA TGCAGCGTTCCTTCTCCTTCGAACACTGAAGCTTTCTTT.

The chain carries TRBV7-2 and TRBJ1-1; 8 bases map to TRBD1. Looked up from germline, CDR1 is SGHTA and CDR2 is FQGNSA. The length of the CDR3 is 17 residues. V was pared by 2 bases and J by 1 base, with 9 bases of the junction left unmatched. CDR3 DNA: TGTGCCAGCAGCTTAAGGGGGACAGGCCGGCAGAACACTGAAGCTTTCTTT. Its translation: CASSLRGTGRQNTEAFF.

The CDR3 sequence is CASSPSFSGRNNEQFF. The DNA of the CDR3 is TGTGCCAGCAGCCCCTCGTTTAGCGGGAGAAACAATGAGCAGTTCTTC. The chain couples TRBV3-1 (or the pseudogene TRBV3-2) to TRBJ2-1; TRBD2 agrees at 9 bases. Germline V lookup: CDR1 LGHDT, CDR2 YNNKEL (reference sequence). V gave up 4 bases and J gave up 5 bases; unmatched junction bases: 9. This CDR3 spans 16 amino acids.

The chain uses TRBV29-1 and TRBJ2-5, with D unresolved. Germline assignment: CDR1 SQVTM and CDR2 ANQGSEA. CDR3 length: 12 amino acids. Trimming left V 7 bases short and J 4 bases short, with 13 bases between. Written as DNA, the CDR3 is TGCAGCGGCGCCCGGAGTAGAGAGACCCAGTACTTC. Protein sequence: CSGARSRETQYF.

This rearrangement joins TRBV7-2 to TRBJ1-5, with D maybe TRBD1 (5 bases). Trimming removed 1 base at V and 7 bases at J, with 14 bases between. Germline V gene sequence: CDR1 SGHTA, CDR2 FQGNSA. This CDR3 has 15 residues. The CDR3 region has the DNA TGTGCCAGCAGCTTAGAGGCAGGGCCAGGCCAGCCCCAGCATTTT. This sequence encodes CASSLEAGPGQPQHF.

In its sample, this clone was seen once. The chain combines TRBV19 with TRBJ1-1; D is unclear. From germline, CDR1 is LNHDA and CDR2 SQIVND (reference sequence). This CDR3 contains 13 residues. The V end lost 1 base, the J end lost 5 bases, and 8 bases lay between the germline ends. CDR3 amino acids: CASSIALETEAFF. CDR3 in DNA: TGTGCCAGTAGTATAGCACTGGAGACTGAAGCTTTCTTT.

The gene calls are TRBV29-1 and TRBJ1-1, with D uncertain. The CDR3 is 13 amino acids. Germline V CDR1 and CDR2: SQVTM, ANQGSEA. V was pared by 7 bases and J by 0 bases, with 12 bases between. The CDR3 loop reads CSASFRVNTEAFF. CDR3 bases: TGCAGCGCTTCATTTCGGGTGAACACTGAAGCTTTCTTT.

This clone was recorded only once. The chain recombines TRBV19 with TRBJ2-1; no reliable D call. V dropped 3 bases and J dropped 7 bases, with 13 bases sitting between them. CDR3 size: 14 residues. Germline V gives CDR1 LNHDA, CDR2 SQIVND (reference sequence). The CDR3 spells CASSIEPRLNEQFF. In DNA, the CDR3 is TGTGCCAGTAGTATCGAGCCTAGACTTAATGAGCAGTTCTTC.

The V and J genes are TRBV11-1 and TRBJ1-4, with 8 bases matching TRBD1. Germline CDR1 reads SGHAT; CDR2 reads FQDESV (reference sequence). After removal of 5 bases from V and 6 bases from J, the junction contained 8 bases not matched to a gene. The CDR3 totals 15 residues. In nucleotides, the CDR3 is TGTGCCAGCAGCCCCCGGGACAGGCGAGATGAAAAACTGTTTTTT. Protein product: CASSPRDRRDEKLFF.

The chain employs TRBV9 and TRBJ2-7, with D perhaps matching TRBD2 (6 bases). V dropped 0 bases and J dropped 2 bases, with 12 bases sitting between them. The length of the CDR3 is 15 residues. Germline values: CDR1 SGDLS, CDR2 YYNGEE. CDR3 amino acids: CASSVGSGRTYEQYF. CDR3 DNA sequence: TGTGCCAGCAGCGTAGGTAGCGGACGTACCTACGAGCAGTACTTC.

The J gene is TRBJ1-2, the V gene TRBV10-1; 10 bases match TRBD1. The CDR3 consists of 13 residues. Per the germline V gene, CDR1 is WNHNN and CDR2 is SYGVQD (reference sequence). J lost 6 bases, V lost 6 bases, and 4 bases had no gene match. CDR3: CASSAGTGDGYTF. In DNA, the CDR3 is TGCGCCAGCAGCGCCGGGACAGGGGATGGCTACACCTTC.

The chain has TRBV7-9 and TRBJ2-7, with D possibly being TRBD1 (5 bases). The CDR3 contains 12 residues. Looked up from germline, CDR1 is SEHNR and CDR2 is FQNEAQ (reference sequence). With 0 bases removed from V and 7 bases from J, the gap between germline ends came to 7 bases. The CDR3 region has the DNA TGTGCCAGCAGCTTAGCCCAGGGTGAGCAGTACTTC. Its translation: CASSLAQGEQYF.

The chain combines TRBV7-9 with TRBJ1-1, with unresolved D. This CDR3 contains 13 residues. With 4 bases removed from V and 7 bases from J, the gap between germline ends came to 13 bases. The germline CDR1 and CDR2 sequences are SEHNR and FQNEAQ (reference sequence). CDR3 DNA sequence: TGTGCCAGCAGCTCACTTCGGGGTATTGAAGCTTTCTTT. This codes for CASSSLRGIEAFF.